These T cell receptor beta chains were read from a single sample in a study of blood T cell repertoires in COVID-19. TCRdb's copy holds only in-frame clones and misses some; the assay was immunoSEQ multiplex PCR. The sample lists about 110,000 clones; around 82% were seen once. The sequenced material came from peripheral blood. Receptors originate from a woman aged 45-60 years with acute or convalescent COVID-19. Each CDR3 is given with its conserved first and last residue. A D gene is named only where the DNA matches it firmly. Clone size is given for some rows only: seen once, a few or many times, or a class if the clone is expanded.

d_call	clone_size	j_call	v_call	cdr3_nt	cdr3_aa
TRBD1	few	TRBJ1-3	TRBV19	TGTGCCAGCTCGACAGGGAGCTCTGGAAACACCATATATTTT	CASSTGSSGNTIYF
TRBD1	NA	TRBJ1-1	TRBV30	TGTGCCTGGAGTGTACTGGGACAGGGAGGTCTTACTGAAGCTTTCTTT	CAWSVLGQGGLTEAFF
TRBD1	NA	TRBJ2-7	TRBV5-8	TGTGCCAGCAGCTCTTACCGGGACAGATCCTACGAGCAGTACTTC	CASSSYRDRSYEQYF
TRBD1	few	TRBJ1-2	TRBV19	TGTGCCAGTAGTATAAGGGACAGCCTCTATGGCTACACCTTC	CASSIRDSLYGYTF
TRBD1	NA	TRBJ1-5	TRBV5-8	TGTGCCAGCAGCGGCCTCGACAGGGGGCCCAATCAGCCCCAGCATTTT	CASSGLDRGPNQPQHF
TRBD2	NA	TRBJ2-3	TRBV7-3	TGTGCCAGCAGCTCATTGACTAGCGGGGCGCAGTATTTT	CASSSLTSGAQYF
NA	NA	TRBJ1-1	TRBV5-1	TGCGCCAGCAGCTTGGGACAGCCAGGCACTGAAGCTTTCTTT	CASSLGQPGTEAFF
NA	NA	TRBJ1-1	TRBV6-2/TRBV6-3	TGTGCCAGCAGCAGGGGTCGAGGCACTGAAGCTTTCTTT	CASSRGRGTEAFF
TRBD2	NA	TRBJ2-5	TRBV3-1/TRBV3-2	TGTGCCAGCGGCATACTAGGGAGGGGGACCCAGTACTTC	CASGILGRGTQYF
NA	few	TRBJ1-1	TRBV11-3	TGTGCCAGCAGCTTAGATCGGGGGGGAAGGACTGAAGCTTTCTTT	CASSLDRGGRTEAFF
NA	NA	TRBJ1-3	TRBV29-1	TGCAGCGTCTCCTTCTCTGGAAACACCATATATTTT	CSVSFSGNTIYF
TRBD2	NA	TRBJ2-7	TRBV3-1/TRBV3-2	TGTGCCAGCAGCCAAGACCTAGCGGAGGCCTACGAGCAGTACTTC	CASSQDLAEAYEQYF
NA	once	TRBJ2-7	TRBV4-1	TGCGCCAGCAGCCAAGAGGCAACCTACGAGCAGTACTTC	CASSQEATYEQYF
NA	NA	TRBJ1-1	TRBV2	TGTGCCAGCAGTGATGTTGGTCCGCCGAGGAACACTGAAGCTTTCTTT	CASSDVGPPRNTEAFF
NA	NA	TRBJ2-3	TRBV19	TGTGCCAGCAGGAGGACAGTTCTCTCCACAGATACGCAGTATTTT	CASRRTVLSTDTQYF
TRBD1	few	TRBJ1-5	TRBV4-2	TGTGCCAGCAGCCAAGGTAGGGGGCGAGTTTTGAGCAATCAGCCCCAGCATTTT	CASSQGRGRVLSNQPQHF
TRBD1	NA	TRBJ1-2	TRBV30	TGTGCCTGGAGTGGAAAGAGACAGGGAAACTATGGCTACACCTTC	CAWSGKRQGNYGYTF
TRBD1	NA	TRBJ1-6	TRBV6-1	TGTGCCAGCAGTGAAGCTTCGGGGACAGCCTATAATTCACCCCTCCACTTT	CASSEASGTAYNSPLHF
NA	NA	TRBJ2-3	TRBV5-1	TGCGCCAGCAACTCAGGGATGAGTGGGACAGATACGCAGTATTTT	CASNSGMSGTDTQYF
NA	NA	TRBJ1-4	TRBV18	TGTGCCAGCTCACCAGGAACAGGAAGAGAAAAACTGTTTTTT	CASSPGTGREKLFF